This T cell receptor (beta chain) comes out of a study of blood T cell repertoires in COVID-19. Germline V CDR1 and CDR2: SNHLY, FYNNEI. V was shortened by 7 bases and J by 4 bases, with 13 bases between the two germline ends. This CDR3 is built from 13 residues. The table came from immunoSEQ multiplex PCR; TCRdb's copy has only in-frame clones and leaves some out. Here the sample spans about 170,000 clones, around 80% being singletons. Recruitment covered about two dozen US areas and drew participants whose ages spanned about 18 to 90 years. The genes are TRBV2 and TRBJ2-5, with D possibly matching TRBD1 (6 bases). The sequencing sample was made of PBMCs or T cells enriched from blood (not recorded which). The clonotype originates from a man in his forties or fifties who had recovered from COVID-19. The CDR3 DNA sequence: TGTGCCAGCAATACAGGGATCCGAGAGACCCAGTACTTC. It codes for CASNTGIRETQYF.